This T cell receptor (beta chain) was obtained from a study of immune evolution from preneoplasia to lung adenocarcinoma (TCRdb year 2021). Context from the whole study: HLA loss of heterozygosity was seen in 7%, 15% and 33% of AIS, MIA and ADC lesions, and in no AAH lesions. The study combined immune gene expression, TCR sequencing and multiplex immunofluorescence to profile immune contexture across lung adenocarcinoma precursors and invasive adenocarcinoma. Resected precursor lesions (AAH, AIS, MIA) and invasive adenocarcinomas were compared with paired morphologically normal lung tissue. The sample size was set by how many specimens were available, not by a prior power calculation. The immune data were combined with whole exome sequencing and methylation data from the same cohort of nodules. A total of approximately 48 patients with pulmonary nodules who underwent surgical resection were included in the overall cohort. TCR sequencing data were obtained from under 55 patients. The study reported that approximately 98 samples were used for TCR sequencing. POLYSOLVER was used to infer Class I HLA alleles from exome data, and LOHHLA was used to detect allele-specific HLA loss. Study-wide conclusions, independent of this receptor: Normal lung had the highest top T cell clone frequencies, which appeared to decline progressively from AAH through AIS, MIA and invasive adenocarcinoma. All patients were from Japan and China, so applicability to Western populations was uncertain. Findings were based on association rather than direct causation; larger cohorts with long-term follow-up and longitudinal biopsies were deemed needed. KRAS-mutant nodules showed the highest T cell clonality compared with EGFR-mutant or double wild-type lesions. The highest clonality was observed in normal lung, whereas higher T cell density and diversity but lower clonality appeared to be present in later-stage lesions.

Using the immunoSEQ hsTCRbeta Kit, TCR beta CDR3 regions were sequenced from DNA. On the authors' methods: The ImmunoSEQ Analyzer was used to analyse the TCR sequencing data. T cell clonality was defined as 1 minus Pielou's evenness, as computed on productive rearrangements. T cell diversity was measured with the inverse Simpson index on productive templates. T cell density was expressed as TCR beta template counts normalized to usable DNA, with usable DNA estimated by amplifying and sequencing housekeeping genes. TCR metrics were compared across histologic stages using two-sided Kruskal-Wallis tests. TCRdb carries this immuneACCESS record with in-frame sequences only. Its versions omit some clonotypes, under half of them owing to an unresolved V gene in the studies checked, with the rest unexplained. The V and J calls and the clone size are those of that table, but D and trimming were determined from the DNA. Present in this sample are roughly 40,000 clones, under 80% of which were seen just once. Around 4.5% of the sample goes to the ten largest clones.

Spanning cysteine to phenylalanine, the CDR3 consists of 15 amino acids. Kept here is only the CDR3 DNA, which spans 45 bases and is read in frame from base 1. Relative to germline, V is missing 4 bases and J is missing 4 bases, with 5 bases of the junction outside any gene match. The germline V gene gives CDR1 as SGHVS and CDR2 as FQNEAQ. On this clone: Its antigen is unknown. Base quality data are lacking; no much larger clone is found one base away.

Patients underwent resection in Japan or China between about 2013 and 2017. Two lung cancer pathologists independently reviewed H&E slides to confirm the histologic diagnosis of every case. Premalignant or tumor cells were enriched for nucleic acid extraction by macro-dissection performed after pathologic assessment. The AllPrep DNA/RNA FFPE Kit was used to isolate DNA from FFPE tissue. The material sequenced was FFPE invasive lung adenocarcinoma tissue. The cell subset or site label corresponds to: frankly invasive lung adenocarcinoma (ADC). This receptor was obtained from a person in their sixties or seventies with lung adenocarcinoma. The rearranged chain carries TRBV7-8 and TRBJ1-3; TRBD1 agrees with 9 junctional bases. The CDR3 region: CASSWGQGRGNTIYF. The DNA sequence is given as TGTGCCAGCAGCTGGGGACAGGGAAGAGGAAACACCATATATTTT.